This T cell receptor beta chain was sequenced for a study of T-cell reconstitution after alpha-beta-depleted transplantation in children. Trimming took off 5 bases at V and 10 bases at J, with 14 bases between the two ends. The CDR3 extends over 12 amino acids. Per germline, CDR1 MNHEY and CDR2 SVGAGI. The authors prepared the TCRbeta library with unique molecular identifiers. TCRdb re-derived calls from the PCR reads in MiXCR, one entry per CDR3 protein. The data show 540,000 or so distinct CDR3 sequences, about 23% seen once. This specimen consisted of PBMCs, mostly from graft donor cells, obtained 360 days after TCRalphabeta/CD19-depleted stem cell transplant. The chain has TRBV6-5 and TRBJ1-1; D ambiguous. This TCR came from a boy under two years old who had a stem cell transplant for acute myeloid leukemia, so the T cells may come from the graft donor. The CDR3 loop is CASSPGRWGAFF. CDR3 sequence (DNA): TGTGCCAGCAGTCCCGGACGGTGGGGAGCTTTCTTT.